Described below is a single TCR beta chain sequence and its context. Its antigen is unknown. Germline CDR1 and CDR2: LNHDA and SQIVND (reference sequence). Trimming cost V 4 bases and J 4 bases; bases outside gene matches: 5. The CDR3 sequence is 15 residues long. Use of 60 Vbeta and 13 Jbeta primers characterized the PCR. Libraries were prepared by immunoSEQ multiplex PCR; TCRdb keeps only in-frame clonotypes and omits some of them. The sample contains about 140,000 clones, about 80% of which appear only once. This sample was included in a study of cytomegalovirus exposure and HLA in healthy donors. General observations from the study: Rare sequences made up most TCRs, while some public TCRs were found in many donors. Earlier analysis looked at TCR beta V segments, and most were productive about 87% or about 30% of the time.

This clonotype originated in a man aged 25 to 40 in good health and CMV-seropositive. Material: PBMCs. V gene TRBV19 combines with J gene TRBJ2-3; 10 bases are shared with TRBD1. The CDR3 nucleotides are TGTGCCAGTAGTACGGGGACAGGGGTATCAGATACGCAGTATTTT. The encoded protein is CASSTGTGVSDTQYF. The full variable domain, with the rest looked up from reference TRBV19 and TRBJ2-3, is DGGITQSPKYLFRKEGQNVTLSCEQNLNHDAMYWYRQDPGQGLRLIYYSQIVNDFQKGDIAEGYSVSREKKESFPLTVTSAQKNPTAFYLCASSTGTGVSDTQYFGPGTRLTVL.